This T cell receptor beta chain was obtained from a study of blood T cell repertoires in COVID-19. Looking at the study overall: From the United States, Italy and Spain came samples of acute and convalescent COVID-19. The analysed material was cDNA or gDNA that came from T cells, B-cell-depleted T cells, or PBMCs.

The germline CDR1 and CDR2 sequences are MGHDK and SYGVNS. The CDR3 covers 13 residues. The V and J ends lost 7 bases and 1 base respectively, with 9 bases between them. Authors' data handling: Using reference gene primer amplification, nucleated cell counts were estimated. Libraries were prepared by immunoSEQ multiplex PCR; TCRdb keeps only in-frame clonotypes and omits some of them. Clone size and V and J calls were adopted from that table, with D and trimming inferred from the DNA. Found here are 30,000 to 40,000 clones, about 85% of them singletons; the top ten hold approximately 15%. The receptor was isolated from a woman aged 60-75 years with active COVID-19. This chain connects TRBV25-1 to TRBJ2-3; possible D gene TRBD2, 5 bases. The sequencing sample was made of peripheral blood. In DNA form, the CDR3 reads TGTGCCAGCATTCAGAGGGGCACAGATACGCAGTATTTT. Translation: CASIQRGTDTQYF.